Listed here is a single TCR beta chain. The CDR3 runs to 15 residues. Germline V gene data show CDR1 as KGHSH and CDR2 as LQKENI. V shed 0 bases, J shed 8 bases, and the junction held 5 bases outside the gene matches. These data originate in a study of T-cell reconstitution after alpha-beta-depleted transplantation in children. Using unique molecular identifiers, the investigators prepared the TCRbeta library. MiXCR, applied by TCRdb to the PCR reads, yields one record per CDR3 protein. The profile shows around 500,000 distinct CDR3 sequences, around 13% of them singletons. The source is a human donor who donated a stem cell graft to a child with combined immunodeficiency. This sequence joins TRBV18 and TRBJ2-1; 9 positions agree with TRBD2. The sequencing here drew on PBMCs from the stem cell graft donor, taken from the stem cell graft. The CDR3 bases are TGTGCCAGCTCACCACCGCGGACTAGCGTCTATGAGCAGTTCTTC. Translated, it gives CASSPPRTSVYEQFF.